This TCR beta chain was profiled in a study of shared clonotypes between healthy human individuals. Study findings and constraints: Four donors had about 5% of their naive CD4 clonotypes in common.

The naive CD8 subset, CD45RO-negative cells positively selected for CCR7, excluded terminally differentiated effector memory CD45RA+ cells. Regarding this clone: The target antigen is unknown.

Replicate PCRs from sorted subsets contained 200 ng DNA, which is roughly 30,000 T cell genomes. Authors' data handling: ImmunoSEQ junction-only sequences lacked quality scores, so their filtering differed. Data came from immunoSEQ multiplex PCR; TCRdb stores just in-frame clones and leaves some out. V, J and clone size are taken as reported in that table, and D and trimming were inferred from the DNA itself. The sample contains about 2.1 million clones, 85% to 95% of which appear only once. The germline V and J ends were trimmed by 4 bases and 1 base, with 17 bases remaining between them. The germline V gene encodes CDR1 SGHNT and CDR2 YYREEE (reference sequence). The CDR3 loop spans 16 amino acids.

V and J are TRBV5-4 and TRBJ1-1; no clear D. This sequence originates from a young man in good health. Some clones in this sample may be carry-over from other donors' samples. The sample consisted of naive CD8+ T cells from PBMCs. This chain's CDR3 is CASSLYTSAPNTEAFF. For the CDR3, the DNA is TGTGCCAGCAGCCTATACACATCCGCTCCGAACACTGAAGCTTTCTTT.